The rows below give T cell receptor beta chains drawn from one sample of a study of cytomegalovirus exposure and HLA in healthy donors. Sequencing was performed with immunoSEQ multiplex PCR; in TCRdb, only in-frame clones are kept and a portion is missing. The sample shows around 99,000 clones, roughly 76% of them seen only once. Sequenced: PBMCs. The receptors stem from a woman aged 45-65 years in good health and CMV-seropositive. CDR3s leave out the opening cysteine and the closing phenylalanine or tryptophan. Size values are once, few and many counts, or a class for expanded clones, and some rows have none.

>once|TRBV11-1|TRBJ2-7
ASSSDRSYEQY
>-|TRBV5-4|TRBJ1-2
ASGEGARDDYGYT
>-|TRBV10-3|TRBJ2-5
AISGGPQETQY
>once|TRBV18|TRBJ2-3
ASSPIGSADTQY
>-|TRBV7-9|TRBJ2-7
SSSLAARTYEQY
>-|TRBV10-3|TRBJ2-7
GSSADRAIEQY
>-|TRBV7-3|TRBJ1-6
ASSLTGRDSPLH
>-|TRBV4-3|TRBJ2-1
ASSSRLAGVLEQF
>-|TRBV2|TRBJ2-2
ASRAENTGELF
>few|TRBV7-9|TRBJ1-2
ASRSQGAPNYGYT
>few|TRBV2|TRBJ2-2
ASSRDRTTEKTGELF
>-|TRBV20-1|TRBJ2-3
SVPDTQY
>-|TRBV6-5|TRBJ2-7
ASRRLTGGSYEQY
>-|TRBV5-1|TRBJ1-6
ASSLTGNNSPLH
>-|TRBV5-4|TRBJ2-1
ASSLASSGSPSYNEQF
>-|TRBV6-5|TRBJ2-7
ASTSGNSYEQY
>once|TRBV19|TRBJ2-5
ASSIGLQETQY
>-|TRBV13|TRBJ2-5
ASSLRLAETQY
>few|TRBV23-1|TRBJ2-7
ASSLRYREESEQY
>-|TRBV28|TRBJ2-7
ASSFPGQGRDEQY
>-|TRBV9|TRBJ2-5
ASSVGVAGVRETQY
>-|TRBV20-1|TRBJ1-5
SASNIVSQH
>-|TRBV12-2|TRBJ1-4
ASRLAGTGATNEKLF
>-|TRBV2|TRBJ1-2
ASTQGAGGYT
>-|TRBV11-2|TRBJ2-5
ASSLGGRRETQY
>-|TRBV7-9|TRBJ1-4
ASSELKTGPEKLF
>-|TRBV6-1|TRBJ2-5
ASSPLAGVQETQY
>-|TRBV27|TRBJ2-7
ASSLSRDRGYEQY
>-|TRBV5-1|TRBJ2-1
ASSLEREQF
>-|TRBV7-7|TRBJ2-2
ASSLGRTGAFANTGELF
>-|TRBV7-3|TRBJ2-3
ASSLGVGGTDTQY
>-|TRBV7-2|TRBJ2-1
ASSHDFYNEQF
>-|TRBV2|TRBJ2-4
ASRRGLAGAKNIQY
>-|TRBV4-3|TRBJ1-2
ASSQVYRAGYGYT
>-|TRBV7-2|TRBJ2-3
ASSLGGLGNTDTQY
>-|TRBV2|TRBJ1-4
ASSGGVGNEKLF
>few|TRBV13|TRBJ2-5
ASSFVAGGYQETQY
>-|TRBV2|TRBJ1-6
ASSEYGSSYNSPLH
>-|TRBV9|TRBJ2-3
ASSASGGTTDTQY
>once|TRBV18|TRBJ1-2
ASSLEADSRGYT
>once|TRBV5-4|TRBJ1-1
ASSLAPPTTRGTEAF
>few|TRBV7-2|TRBJ2-3
ASSLQRGDADTQY
>-|TRBV7-9|TRBJ2-7
ASSLGLADQTYEQY
>-|TRBV7-8|TRBJ2-4
ASSSRQGVNSQY
>-|TRBV12-5|TRBJ1-2
ASGFGSLYGYT
>-|TRBV7-2|TRBJ2-2
ASSPHRRGGSGVTGELF
>-|TRBV7-8|TRBJ1-2
ASSTTVGALRWSST
>few|TRBV10-1|TRBJ2-7
ASSVPGSYEQY
>-|TRBV9|TRBJ2-1
ASSPGDTYNEQF
>once|TRBV10-3|TRBJ2-3
AISEPPGTSGGSTDTQY
>-|TRBV6-1|TRBJ2-2
ASSNIRQTRELF
>-|TRBV6-1|TRBJ1-4
ASSDCPSLLVDNEKLF
>-|TRBV9|TRBJ2-6
ASSPRDRVFSGANGLT
>few|TRBV11-2|TRBJ2-7
ASSEGTTRDEQY